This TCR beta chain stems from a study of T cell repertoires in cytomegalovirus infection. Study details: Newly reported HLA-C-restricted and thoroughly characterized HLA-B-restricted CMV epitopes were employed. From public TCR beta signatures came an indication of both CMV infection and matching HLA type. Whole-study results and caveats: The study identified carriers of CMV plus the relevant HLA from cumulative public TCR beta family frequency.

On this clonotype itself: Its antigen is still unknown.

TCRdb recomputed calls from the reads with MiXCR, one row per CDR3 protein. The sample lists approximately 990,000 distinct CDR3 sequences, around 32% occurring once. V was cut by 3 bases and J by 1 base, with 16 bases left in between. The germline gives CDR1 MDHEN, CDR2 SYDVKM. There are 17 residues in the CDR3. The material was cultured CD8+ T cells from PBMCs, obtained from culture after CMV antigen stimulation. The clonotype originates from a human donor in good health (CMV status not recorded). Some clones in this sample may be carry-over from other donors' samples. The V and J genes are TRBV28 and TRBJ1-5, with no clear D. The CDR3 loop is CASSFLGGTISNQPQHF. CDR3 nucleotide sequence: TGTGCCAGCAGTTTTCTGGGCGGAACGATCAGCAATCAGCCCCAGCATTTT. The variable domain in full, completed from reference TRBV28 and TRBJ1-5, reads DVKVTQSSRYLVKRTGEKVFLECVQDMDHENMFWYRQDPGLGLRLIYFSYDVKMKEKGDIPEGYSVSREKKERFSLILESASTNQTSMYLCASSFLGGTISNQPQHFGDGTRLSIL.